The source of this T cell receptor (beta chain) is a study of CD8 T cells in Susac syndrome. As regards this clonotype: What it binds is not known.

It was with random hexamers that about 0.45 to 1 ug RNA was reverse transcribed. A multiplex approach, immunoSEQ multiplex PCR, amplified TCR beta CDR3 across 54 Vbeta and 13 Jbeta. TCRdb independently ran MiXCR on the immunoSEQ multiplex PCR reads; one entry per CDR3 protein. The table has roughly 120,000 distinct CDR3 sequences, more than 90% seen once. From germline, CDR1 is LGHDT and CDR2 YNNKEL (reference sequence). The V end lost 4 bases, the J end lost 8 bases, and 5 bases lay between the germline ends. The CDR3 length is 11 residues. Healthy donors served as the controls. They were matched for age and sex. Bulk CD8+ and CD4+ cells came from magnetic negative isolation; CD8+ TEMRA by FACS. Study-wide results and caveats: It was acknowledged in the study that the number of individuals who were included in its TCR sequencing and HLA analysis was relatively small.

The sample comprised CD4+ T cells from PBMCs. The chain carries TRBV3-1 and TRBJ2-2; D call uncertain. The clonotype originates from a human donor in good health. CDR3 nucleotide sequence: TGTGCCAGCAGCCTTAAAGGGGAGCTGTTTTTT. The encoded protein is CASSLKGELFF.